Here is one T cell receptor (beta chain) with its context. Its target is unknown. This record belongs to a study of blood T cells in healthy people across ages. Broader study findings: TCR beta diversity correlated strongly with naive T cell percentage.

V was shortened by 5 bases and J by 1 base, with 13 bases between the two germline ends. Per germline, CDR1 ENHRY and CDR2 SYGVKD. The CDR3 runs 15 residues. Primed by a sample-barcoded 5' primer and a J-beta primer mix, a second PCR proceeded for roughly 7 to 11 cycles. Each cDNA was tagged by a template-switch adaptor containing 12 random nucleotides. Every sample gave at least 3 million paired-end reads containing CDR3. TCRdb independently ran MiXCR on the 5' RACE reads; one entry per CDR3 protein. This table has roughly 1,500,000 distinct CDR3 sequences, 34% appearing once. The rearrangement uses TRBV10-3 and TRBJ2-3; D perhaps matches TRBD2 (5 bases). The receptor comes from a woman in her twenties or thirties in good health. What was sequenced was blood. The CDR3 DNA reads TGTGCCATCAGTCAGGTCGGGATAGGCACAGATACGCAGTATTTT. Its translation is CAISQVGIGTDTQYF.